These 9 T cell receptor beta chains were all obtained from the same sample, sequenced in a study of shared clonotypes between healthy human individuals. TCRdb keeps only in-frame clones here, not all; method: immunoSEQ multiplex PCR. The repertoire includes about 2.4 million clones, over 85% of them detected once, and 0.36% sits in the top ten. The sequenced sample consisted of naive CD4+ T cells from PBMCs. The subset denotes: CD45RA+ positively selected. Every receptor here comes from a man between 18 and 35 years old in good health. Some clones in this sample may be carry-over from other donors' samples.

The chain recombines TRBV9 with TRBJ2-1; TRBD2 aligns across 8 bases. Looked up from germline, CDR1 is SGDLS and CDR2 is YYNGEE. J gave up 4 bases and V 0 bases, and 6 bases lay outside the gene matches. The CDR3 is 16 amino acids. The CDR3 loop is CASSVVGRANYNEQFF. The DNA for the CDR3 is TGTGCCAGCAGCGTAGTCGGGAGGGCCAATTACAATGAGCAGTTCTTC. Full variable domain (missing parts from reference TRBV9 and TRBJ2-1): DSGVTQTPKHLITATGQRVTLRCSPRSGDLSVYWYQQSLDQGLQFLIQYYNGEERAKGNILERFSAQQFPDLHSELNLSSLELGDSALYFCASSVVGRANYNEQFFGPGTRLTVL.

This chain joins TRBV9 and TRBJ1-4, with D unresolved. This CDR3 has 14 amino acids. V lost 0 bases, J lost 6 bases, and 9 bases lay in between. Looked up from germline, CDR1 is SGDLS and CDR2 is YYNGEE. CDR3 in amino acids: CASSVVPTDEKLFF. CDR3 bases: TGTGCCAGCAGCGTAGTCCCCACGGATGAAAAACTGTTTTTT.

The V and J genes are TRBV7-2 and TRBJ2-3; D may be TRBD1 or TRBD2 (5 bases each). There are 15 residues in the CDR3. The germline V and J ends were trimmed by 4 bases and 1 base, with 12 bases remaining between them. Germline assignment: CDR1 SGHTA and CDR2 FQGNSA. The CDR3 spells CASSSWDRGTDTQYF. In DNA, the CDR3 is TGTGCCAGCAGCTCCTGGGACCGTGGCACAGATACGCAGTATTTT.

CDR3 sequence: CASRGMRAFTDTQYF. The CDR3 coding sequence is TGTGCCAGTCGGGGGATGAGAGCCTTCACAGATACGCAGTATTTT. V is TRBV27 and J is TRBJ2-3; D possibly corresponds to TRBD2 (6 bases). V dropped 9 bases and J dropped 2 bases, with 18 bases sitting between them. CDR3 size: 15 residues. The germline V gene encodes CDR1 MNHEY and CDR2 SMNVEV (reference sequence).

The CDR3 sequence: CASNGDSSYEQYF. The DNA of the CDR3 is TGTGCCAGTAATGGGGACAGCTCCTACGAGCAGTACTTC. The chain joins TRBV19 to TRBJ2-7; 7 bases line up with TRBD1. Germline V gene lookup returns CDR1 LNHDA and CDR2 SQIVND (reference sequence). After removal of 7 bases from V and 0 bases from J, the junction contained 3 bases not matched to a gene. The CDR3 consists of 13 residues.

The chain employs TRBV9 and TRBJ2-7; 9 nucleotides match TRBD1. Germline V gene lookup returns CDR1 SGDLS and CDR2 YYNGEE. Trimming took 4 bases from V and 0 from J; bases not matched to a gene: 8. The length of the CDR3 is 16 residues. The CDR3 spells CASSPLGQGLSYEQYF. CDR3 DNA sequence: TGTGCCAGCAGCCCACTGGGACAGGGACTCTCCTACGAGCAGTACTTC.

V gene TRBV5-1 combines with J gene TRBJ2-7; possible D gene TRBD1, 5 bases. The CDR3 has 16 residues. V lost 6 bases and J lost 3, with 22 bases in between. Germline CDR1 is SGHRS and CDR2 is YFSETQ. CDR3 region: CASIQGAKTRIYEQYF. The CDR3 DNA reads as TGCGCCAGCATCCAAGGGGCGAAAACGAGAATCTACGAGCAGTACTTC.

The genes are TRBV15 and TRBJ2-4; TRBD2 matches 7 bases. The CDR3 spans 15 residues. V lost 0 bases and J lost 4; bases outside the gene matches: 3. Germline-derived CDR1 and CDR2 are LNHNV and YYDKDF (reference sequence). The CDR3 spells CATSRDASGKNIQYF. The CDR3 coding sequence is TGTGCCACCAGCAGAGACGCTAGCGGTAAAAACATTCAGTACTTC.

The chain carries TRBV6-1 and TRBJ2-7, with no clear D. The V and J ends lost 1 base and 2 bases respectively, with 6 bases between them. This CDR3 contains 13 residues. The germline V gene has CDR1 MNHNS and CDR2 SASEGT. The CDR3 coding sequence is TGTGCCAGCAGTGAAGGCAGCGCCTACGAGCAGTACTTC. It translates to CASSEGSAYEQYF.